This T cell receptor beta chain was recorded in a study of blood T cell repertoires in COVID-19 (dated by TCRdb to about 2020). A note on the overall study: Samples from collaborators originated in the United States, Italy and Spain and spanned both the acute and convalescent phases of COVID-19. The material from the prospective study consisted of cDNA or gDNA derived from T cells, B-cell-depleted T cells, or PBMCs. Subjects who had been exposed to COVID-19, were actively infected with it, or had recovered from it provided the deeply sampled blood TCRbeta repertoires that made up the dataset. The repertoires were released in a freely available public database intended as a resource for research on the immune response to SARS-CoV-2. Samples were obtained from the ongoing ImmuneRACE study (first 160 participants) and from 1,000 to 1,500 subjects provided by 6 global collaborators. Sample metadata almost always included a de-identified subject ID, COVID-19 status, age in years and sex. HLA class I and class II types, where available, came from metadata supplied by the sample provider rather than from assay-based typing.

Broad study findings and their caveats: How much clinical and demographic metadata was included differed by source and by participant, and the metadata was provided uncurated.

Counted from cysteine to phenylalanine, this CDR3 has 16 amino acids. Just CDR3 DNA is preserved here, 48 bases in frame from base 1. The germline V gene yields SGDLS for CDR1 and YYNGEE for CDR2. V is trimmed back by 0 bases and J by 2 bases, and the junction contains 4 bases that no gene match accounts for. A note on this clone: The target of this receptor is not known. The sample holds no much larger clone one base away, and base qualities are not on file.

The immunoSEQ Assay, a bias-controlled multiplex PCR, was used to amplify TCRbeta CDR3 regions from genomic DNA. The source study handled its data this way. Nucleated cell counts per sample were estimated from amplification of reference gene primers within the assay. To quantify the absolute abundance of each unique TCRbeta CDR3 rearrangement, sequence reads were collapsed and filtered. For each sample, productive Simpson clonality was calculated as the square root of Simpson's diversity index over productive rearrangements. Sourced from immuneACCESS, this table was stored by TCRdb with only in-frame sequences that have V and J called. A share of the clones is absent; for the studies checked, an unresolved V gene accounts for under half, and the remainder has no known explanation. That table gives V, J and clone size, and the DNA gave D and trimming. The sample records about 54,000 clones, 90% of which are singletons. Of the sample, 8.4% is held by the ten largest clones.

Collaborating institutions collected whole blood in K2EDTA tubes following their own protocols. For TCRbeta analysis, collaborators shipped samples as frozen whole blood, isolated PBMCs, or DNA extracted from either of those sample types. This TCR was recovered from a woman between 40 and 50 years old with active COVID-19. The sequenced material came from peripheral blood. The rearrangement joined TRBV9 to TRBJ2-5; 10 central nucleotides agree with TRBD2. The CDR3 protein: CASSVVGAGGQETQYF. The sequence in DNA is TGTGCCAGCAGCGTAGTAGGAGCGGGGGGGCAAGAGACCCAGTACTTC. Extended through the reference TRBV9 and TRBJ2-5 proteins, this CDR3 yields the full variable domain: DSGVTQTPKHLITATGQRVTLRCSPRSGDLSVYWYQQSLDQGLQFLIQYYNGEERAKGNILERFSAQQFPDLHSELNLSSLELGDSALYFCASSVVGAGGQETQYFGPGTRLLVL.